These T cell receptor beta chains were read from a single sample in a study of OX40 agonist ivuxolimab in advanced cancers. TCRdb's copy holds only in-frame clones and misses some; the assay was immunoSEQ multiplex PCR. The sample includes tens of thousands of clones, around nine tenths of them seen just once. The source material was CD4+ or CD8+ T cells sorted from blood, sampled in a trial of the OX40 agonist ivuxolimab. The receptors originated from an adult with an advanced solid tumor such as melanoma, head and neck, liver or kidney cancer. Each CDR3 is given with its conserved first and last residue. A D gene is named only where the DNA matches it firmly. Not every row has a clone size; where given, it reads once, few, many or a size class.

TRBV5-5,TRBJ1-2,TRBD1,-,TGTGCCAGCAGCTCGGACAGGGCTCTGGGGGACTATGGCTACACCTTC,CASSSDRALGDYGYTF
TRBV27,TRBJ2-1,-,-,TGTGCCAGCGGGCTAGCTTCCTACAATGAGCAGTTCTTC,CASGLASYNEQFF
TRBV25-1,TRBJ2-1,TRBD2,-,TGTGCCAGCAGTGTTAGCGGGAGACACAATGAGCAGTTCTTC,CASSVSGRHNEQFF
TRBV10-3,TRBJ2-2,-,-,TGTGCCATCAGTGAGTCGACGGTACCGAACACCGGGGAGCTGTTTTTT,CAISESTVPNTGELFF
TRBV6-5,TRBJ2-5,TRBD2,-,TGTGCCAGCAGTTACGAGTCTAGCGGGGCCCAAGAGACCCAGTACTTC,CASSYESSGAQETQYF
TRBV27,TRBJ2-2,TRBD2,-,TGTGCCAGCAGCCTCGTCGGGGGGGCCGGGGAGCTGTTTTTT,CASSLVGGAGELFF
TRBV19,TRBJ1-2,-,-,TGTGCCAGTAGTCCGGAATCCTATGGCTACACCTTC,CASSPESYGYTF
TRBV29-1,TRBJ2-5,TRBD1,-,TGCAGCGTTGAAGACCCCCCCCAGGGGGCAAGAGAGACCCAGTACTTC,CSVEDPPQGARETQYF
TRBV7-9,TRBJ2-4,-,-,TGTGCCAGCAGCTTTAGCGGACCAATGGCCAAAAACATTCAGTACTTC,CASSFSGPMAKNIQYF
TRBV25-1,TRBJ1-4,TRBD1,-,TGTGCCAGCAGTGAATTGGGGAAGGGGGCTGAAAAACTGTTTTTT,CASSELGKGAEKLFF
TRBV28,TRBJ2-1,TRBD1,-,TGTGCCAGCAGTCCCCAAGGGACAGGACAAAATGAGCAGTTCTTC,CASSPQGTGQNEQFF
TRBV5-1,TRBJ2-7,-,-,TGCGCCAGCAGCTTGTGGGGCGGGACGGACGAGCAGTACTTC,CASSLWGGTDEQYF
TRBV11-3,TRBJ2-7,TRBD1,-,TGTGCCAGCAGCTTACTTTTCGGGGACAGGTCCTACGAGCAGTACTTC,CASSLLFGDRSYEQYF
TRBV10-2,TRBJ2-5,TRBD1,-,TGCGCCAGCAGTGAGTGGGACAGCGGAAAGGATTTGTACCAAGAGACCCAGTACTTC,CASSEWDSGKDLYQETQYF
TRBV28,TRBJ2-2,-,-,TGTGCCAGCAGTTTACTAACCGGGGAGCTGTTTTTT,CASSLLTGELFF
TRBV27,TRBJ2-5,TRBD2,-,TGTGCCAGCAGTGGGGACTTTGCGGGGGTAGTAGAGACCCAGTACTTC,CASSGDFAGVVETQYF
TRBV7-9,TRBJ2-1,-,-,TGTGCCAGCAGCTCCACATTGGGGGGCGATGAGCAGTTCTTC,CASSSTLGGDEQFF
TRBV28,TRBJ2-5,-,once,TGTGCCAGCAGTCAACGACAGACCCAGACCCAGTACTTC,CASSQRQTQTQYF
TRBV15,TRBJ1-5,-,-,TGTGCCACCAGCATTCCGGGGGGTAGCAATCAGCCCCAGCATTTT,CATSIPGGSNQPQHF
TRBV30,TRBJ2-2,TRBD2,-,TGTGCCTGGAGTGTACTAGCGGAGAACACCGGGGAGCTGTTTTTT,CAWSVLAENTGELFF
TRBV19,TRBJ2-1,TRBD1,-,TGTGCCAGTAGGGGATTCGACAGGGTGGTCTATGAGCAGTTCTTC,CASRGFDRVVYEQFF
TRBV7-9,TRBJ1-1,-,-,TGTGCCAGCAGCTTAGAGAGGTGGCAGGGAGGGGTGAACACTGAAGCTTTCTTT,CASSLERWQGGVNTEAFF
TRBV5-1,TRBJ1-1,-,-,TGCGCCAGCAGCTCTGAAGGGAGTGAAGCTTTCTTT,CASSSEGSEAFF
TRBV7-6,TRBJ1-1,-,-,TGTGCCAGCAGCTTAGTAGACAACGAAGCTTTCTTT,CASSLVDNEAFF
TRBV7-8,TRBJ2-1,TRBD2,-,TGTGCCAGCAGCCGACCCTCCGGGACTAGCATTGAGCAGTTCTTC,CASSRPSGTSIEQFF
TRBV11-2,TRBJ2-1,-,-,TGTGCCAGCAGCTTGCTACTGGACTCCTACAATGAGCAGTTCTTC,CASSLLLDSYNEQFF
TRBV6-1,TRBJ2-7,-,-,TGTGCCAGCAGCACTAGCAGAACCTACGAGCAGTACTTC,CASSTSRTYEQYF
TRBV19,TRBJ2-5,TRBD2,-,TGTGCCAGTAGTATAGATAGGCCCGGGACTAGCGGGACAGAGACCCAGTACTTC,CASSIDRPGTSGTETQYF
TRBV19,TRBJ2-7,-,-,TGTGCCAGTAGTATTGGCAGAGCCTACGAGCAGTACTTC,CASSIGRAYEQYF
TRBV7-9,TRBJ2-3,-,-,TGTGCCAGCAGCTTACCTGAGGTGACAGATACGCAGTATTTT,CASSLPEVTDTQYF
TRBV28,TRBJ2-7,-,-,TGTGCCAGCAGTTTGCCCGGAACCTACGAGCAGTACTTC,CASSLPGTYEQYF
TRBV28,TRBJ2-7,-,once,TGTGCCAGCAGTCCCAGGGTTTACGAGCAGTACTTC,CASSPRVYEQYF
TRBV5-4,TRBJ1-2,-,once,TGTGCCAGCAGCCCAACCCGGGGCCCCCGCTATGGCTACACCTTC,CASSPTRGPRYGYTF